The clone carrying this TCR beta chain was picked up a small number of times. Its antigen is unidentified. The data were taken from a study of cytotoxic CD8 clonotypes in ibrutinib-treated CLL. On the study more broadly: Among the patients, some eleven presented as relapsed/refractory and around 15 as treatment-naive; around 18 showed unmutated IGHV. Study-wide points: Patients showed higher baseline clonality than age-matched healthy donors, and it tracked circulating CD8+ T-cell counts.

The germline V gene has CDR1 MNHNY and CDR2 SVGAGI (reference sequence). V was trimmed by 1 base and J by 2 bases, leaving 12 bases between them. CDR3 length: 15 residues. Sequencing used immunoSEQ multiplex PCR; TCRdb keeps in-frame clones, though not all of them. In the table there are tens of thousands of clones, about four fifths of which are singletons. The material was PBMCs, obtained before ibrutinib treatment. The clonotype was recovered from a human donor with chronic lymphocytic leukemia. The rearrangement joins TRBV6-6 to TRBJ2-7; D uncertain. CDR3 protein: CASSYFDGSPYEQYF. The CDR3 DNA reads as TGTGCCAGCAGTTACTTCGACGGATCCCCCTACGAGCAGTACTTC.